This TCR beta chain was identified in a study of shared clonotypes between healthy human individuals. This clone has a single count. In the original analysis: ImmunoSEQ output lacked quality scores and full-length reads, limiting matched filtering. Sequenced by immunoSEQ multiplex PCR; TCRdb stores in-frame clones only, minus some. D and trimming were read from the DNA, whereas the V and J calls and clone size are those reported in that table. There are millions of clones in the sample; 85% to 95% occur only once, and more than 0.1% lies in the top ten. The V end was cut by 2 bases, the J end by 7 bases, with 15 bases between. The CDR3 contains 14 residues. Germline V CDR1 and CDR2: MNHEY, SMNVEV (reference sequence).

The chain uses TRBV27 and TRBJ2-7, with D perhaps TRBD1 or TRBD2 (6 bases each). This receptor was identified in a man younger than 35 in good health. The sample taken for sequencing was naive CD4+ T cells sorted from blood. Subset described: CD45RA+ positively selected. This chain's CDR3 is CASSLVPGGREQYF. In nucleotides, the CDR3 is TGTGCCAGCAGTTTAGTTCCCGGGGGCCGGGAGCAGTACTTC.